Below are 30 T cell receptor beta chains sequenced from a single sample in a study of T cells expressing NK-cell markers. No DNA is given; TCRdb re-called the 5' RACE reads and lists each CDR3 protein once. Its clone listing holds about 460,000 distinct CDR3 sequences. Sequencing was done on a sample of blood T cells: a sorted CD56 or NKG2C T cell subset, CD4+ or CD8+ T cells, or bulk PBMC T cells (not recorded which). Source of these receptors: a woman aged 45-65 years in good health.

The chain couples TRBV3-1 to TRBJ1-3; TCRdb designates TRBD1, a call that cannot be tested without DNA. Germline V gives CDR1 LGHDT, CDR2 YNNKEL (reference sequence). This CDR3 comprises 16 residues. This CDR3 reads CASSPPGQHLGNTIYF.

V and J are TRBV15 and TRBJ1-1. In germline, CDR1 is LNHNV, CDR2 YYDKDF (reference sequence). This CDR3 has 14 residues. The CDR3 reads CATRDGGGFGAAFF. Full variable domain (missing parts from reference TRBV15 and TRBJ1-1): DAMVIQNPRYQVTQFGKPVTLSCSQTLNHNVMYWYQQKSSQAPKLLFHYYDKDFNNEADTPDNFQSRRPNTSFCFLDIRSPGLGDTAMYLCATRDGGGFGAAFFGQGTRLTVV.

J is TRBJ2-3 and V is TRBV2; the D call of TRBD2 rests on TCRdb alone, since no DNA is present to check it. Germline V gives CDR1 SNHLY, CDR2 FYNNEI. This CDR3 is built from 14 residues. The CDR3 here is CASSGAGPADTQYF.

The rearrangement joins TRBV7-2 to TRBJ2-1; with no DNA, the TCRdb D assignment of TRBD2 cannot be verified. This CDR3 spans 17 amino acids. The germline gives CDR1 SGHTA, CDR2 FQGNSA. CDR3 in amino acids: CASSLVPSGRWVREQFF.

The chain joins TRBV29-1 to TRBJ2-3; the D gene TCRdb calls, TRBD2, cannot be checked with no DNA. Germline V gene lookup returns CDR1 SQVTM and CDR2 ANQGSEA. The CDR3 contains 17 residues. The CDR3 sequence: CSVDELAGGFRTDTQYF.

The chain uses TRBV5-1 and TRBJ1-1. In germline, CDR1 is SGHRS, CDR2 YFSETQ. This CDR3 spans 18 amino acids. CDR3 sequence reads: CASSLEGTWGGMNTEAFF.

V is TRBV20-1 and J is TRBJ2-1; the TRBD2 assignment by TCRdb is unverifiable without DNA. CDR1 is DFQATT and CDR2 is SNEGSKA in the germline V gene (reference sequence). CDR3 size: 13 residues. Here the CDR3 reads CSASSGRFNEQFF.

The V gene is TRBV10-3, the J gene TRBJ2-3; TCRdb picks TRBD1, but there is no DNA to check that call. The CDR3 spans 18 residues. Germline CDR1 reads ENHRY; CDR2 reads SYGVKD. The CDR3 sequence: CATHPHAGTAASTDTQYF.

This CDR3 is CASSPGGREYEQYF. J is TRBJ2-7 and V is TRBV11-2; TCRdb selects TRBD1, and the lack of DNA leaves this call unchecked. CDR1 is SGHAT and CDR2 is FQNNGV in the germline V gene. The CDR3 has 14 amino acids.

J is TRBJ1-2 and V is TRBV2. The CDR3 loop spans 13 amino acids. CDR1 is SNHLY, CDR2 FYNNEI, per germline. CDR3: CASRRVGLFGYTF.

This chain joins TRBV20-1 and TRBJ2-1; absent DNA, TCRdb's TRBD2 call cannot be checked. Germline CDR1 DFQATT, CDR2 SNEGSKA (reference sequence). CDR3 length: 14 residues. CDR3 protein: CSASSGDFSGEQFF.

The CDR3 here is CASSQGSQGEAFF. The V and J genes are TRBV3-1 and TRBJ1-1; TCRdb selects TRBD1, and the lack of DNA leaves this call unchecked. The CDR3 length is 13 residues. Germline V gene lookup returns CDR1 LGHDT and CDR2 YNNKEL (reference sequence).

CDR3 region: CSAVDRPETQYF. The chain employs TRBV20-1 and TRBJ2-5; TCRdb outputs TRBD1, but without DNA this stays unchecked. This CDR3 region has 12 residues. Germline CDR1 DFQATT, CDR2 SNEGSKA (reference sequence).

The chain has TRBV20-1 and TRBJ2-1; checking the TCRdb D call of TRBD2 is not possible without DNA. Per germline, CDR1 DFQATT and CDR2 SNEGSKA (reference sequence). The CDR3 has 14 residues. The CDR3 sequence: CSPRTSVRGSEQFF.

V usage is TRBV25-1 and J usage is TRBJ2-1; TCRdb's D call, TRBD1, is unchecked because there is no DNA. Germline CDR1 MGHDK, CDR2 SYGVNS. The CDR3 covers 15 residues. CDR3 loop: CASSDEGGQYNEQFF.

The rearrangement uses TRBV3-1 and TRBJ2-6. CDR1 is LGHDT, CDR2 YNNKEL, per germline (reference sequence). CDR3 size: 14 residues. The CDR3 protein is CASSQPNGANVLTF. The full variable domain, with the rest looked up from reference TRBV3-1 and TRBJ2-6, is DTAVSQTPKYLVTQMGNDKSIKCEQNLGHDTMYWYKQDSKKFLKIMFSYNNKELIINETVPNRFSPKSPDKAHLNLHINSLELGDSAVYFCASSQPNGANVLTFGAGSRLTVL.

The chain combines TRBV5-1 with TRBJ2-2; TCRdb names TRBD2, which stays unverified in the absence of DNA. CDR1 SGHRS and CDR2 YFSETQ come from the germline V gene. This CDR3 spans 18 amino acids. The CDR3 sequence is CASTFTLAGTANTGELFF.

The chain links TRBV11-3 to TRBJ2-7; TCRdb indicates TRBD1, and absent DNA this call remains unverified. The CDR3 has 14 residues. CDR1 SGHNT and CDR2 YENEEA come from the germline V gene. This chain's CDR3 is CASSALVGGYEQYF.

The rearrangement links TRBV13 to TRBJ2-1. Per the germline V gene, CDR1 is PRHDT and CDR2 is FYEKMQ (reference sequence). The CDR3 runs 11 residues. The CDR3 sequence is CASSAEREQFF. The full variable domain, rest sourced from reference TRBV13 and TRBJ2-1, is AAGVIQSPRHLIKEKRETATLKCYPIPRHDTVYWYQQGPGQDPQFLISFYEKMQSDKGSIPDRFSAQQFSDYHSELNMSSLELGDSALYFCASSAEREQFFGPGTRLTVL.

V and J are TRBV28 and TRBJ2-1; TCRdb calls TRBD2, which cannot be checked without DNA. The CDR3 contains 18 residues. The germline CDR1 and CDR2 sequences are MDHEN and SYDVKM. The CDR3: CASSRIPGTSGGYNEQFF. The full variable domain, its missing parts supplied by reference TRBV28 and TRBJ2-1, is DVKVTQSSRYLVKRTGEKVFLECVQDMDHENMFWYRQDPGLGLRLIYFSYDVKMKEKGDIPEGYSVSREKKERFSLILESASTNQTSMYLCASSRIPGTSGGYNEQFFGPGTRLTVL.

The chain employs TRBV20-1 and TRBJ2-7. This CDR3 comprises 15 residues. Per germline, CDR1 DFQATT and CDR2 SNEGSKA (reference sequence). The CDR3 is CSARDPSGSVHEQYF.

The chain carries TRBV7-8 and TRBJ2-7; TCRdb selects TRBD1, and the lack of DNA leaves this call unchecked. This CDR3 spans 15 amino acids. Germline assignment: CDR1 SGHVS and CDR2 FQNEAQ. The CDR3 sequence is CASSGGSGAGNEQYF.

J is TRBJ2-5 and V is TRBV15; with no DNA, the TCRdb D assignment of TRBD1 cannot be verified. The CDR3 spans 16 residues. CDR1 and CDR2 from the germline V gene are LNHNV and YYDKDF (reference sequence). The CDR3 sequence: CATSRVPGTFQETQYF.

V is TRBV6-1 and J is TRBJ2-3. Germline lookup yields CDR1 MNHNS and CDR2 SASEGT. The CDR3 is 12 residues long. The CDR3 sequence: CASSGGSDTQYF.

The chain combines TRBV20-1 with TRBJ1-3. Germline V gives CDR1 DFQATT, CDR2 SNEGSKA (reference sequence). The CDR3 is made up of 14 amino acids. The CDR3 here is CSAVHPRSGNTIYF.

The CDR3 loop reads CSASFGTGVQPQHF. The J gene is TRBJ1-5, the V gene TRBV20-1; no DNA is available, so the TRBD1 call from TCRdb remains unchecked. The germline V gene encodes CDR1 DFQATT and CDR2 SNEGSKA (reference sequence). CDR3 length: 14 amino acids.

V usage is TRBV29-1 and J usage is TRBJ1-1; no DNA is available, so the TRBD1 call from TCRdb remains unchecked. Germline V lookup: CDR1 SQVTM, CDR2 ANQGSEA. The CDR3 runs 13 residues. The CDR3 here is CSAYPDRGREAFF. The whole variable domain, filled in from reference TRBV29-1 and TRBJ1-1, reads SAVISQKPSRDICQRGTSLTIQCQVDSQVTMMFWYRQQPGQSLTLIATANQGSEATYESGFVIDKFPISRPNLTFSTLTVSNMSPEDSSIYLCSAYPDRGREAFFGQGTRLTVV.

This chain links TRBV5-1 with TRBJ2-6. Looked up from germline, CDR1 is SGHRS and CDR2 is YFSETQ. The length of the CDR3 is 15 residues. CDR3 loop: CASSLPFIGANVLTF. Drawing the rest from reference TRBV5-1 and TRBJ2-6, the complete variable domain is KAGVTQTPRYLIKTRGQQVTLSCSPISGHRSVSWYQQTPGQGLQFLFEYFSETQRNKGNFPGRFSGRQFSNSRSEMNVSTLELGDSALYLCASSLPFIGANVLTFGAGSRLTVL.

V and J are TRBV19 and TRBJ2-5. CDR1 LNHDA and CDR2 SQIVND come from the germline V gene (reference sequence). This CDR3 is 13 amino acids long. The CDR3 spells CASSIAQGPTQYF.

The V and J genes are TRBV7-2 and TRBJ2-1; TCRdb's assignment of TRBD1 cannot be checked, as there is no DNA. The CDR3 is 15 amino acids. Germline V CDR1 and CDR2: SGHTA, FQGNSA. The chain's CDR3 is CASSRDGGSYNEQFF.